These T cell receptor beta chains were read from a single sample in a study of CD8 T cells in Susac syndrome. TCRdb fed the immunoSEQ multiplex PCR reads into MiXCR, producing one record per CDR3 protein. The profile shows 150,000 or so distinct CDR3 sequences, over 90% of them singletons. Input material: CD4+ T cells from PBMCs. These TCRs come from a human donor with Susac syndrome. CDR3s include the opening cysteine and the closing phenylalanine or tryptophan. Each record gives: V gene, D gene, clone size, J gene, CDR3 DNA, CDR3 protein. The D gene is left open where the match is weak. A row's size may be missing; if present it is once, few, many or a size class.

V gene: TRBV7-2
D gene: .
clone size: .
J gene: TRBJ1-1
CDR3 DNA: TGTGCCAGCTCGGTGAACACTGAAGCTTTCTTT
CDR3 protein: CASSVNTEAFF

V gene: TRBV11-2
D gene: .
clone size: .
J gene: TRBJ2-2
CDR3 DNA: TGTGCCAGCAGCACCACCGGGGAGCTGTTTTTT
CDR3 protein: CASSTTGELFF

V gene: TRBV15
D gene: .
clone size: .
J gene: TRBJ2-2
CDR3 DNA: TGTGCCACCAGCAGGGACAAGAAAACCGCGGAGCTGTTTTTT
CDR3 protein: CATSRDKKTAELFF

V gene: TRBV19
D gene: .
clone size: .
J gene: TRBJ1-4
CDR3 DNA: TGTGCCAGTAGTAAATTAGGTACAACTAATGAAAAACTGTTTTTT
CDR3 protein: CASSKLGTTNEKLFF

V gene: TRBV5-1
D gene: TRBD2
clone size: .
J gene: TRBJ2-3
CDR3 DNA: TGCGCCAGCAGCTTTAGCGGGGACCGCACAGATACGCAGTATTTT
CDR3 protein: CASSFSGDRTDTQYF

V gene: TRBV28
D gene: TRBD2
clone size: .
J gene: TRBJ2-1
CDR3 DNA: TGTGCCATAGCGGGATCTCCTGCAGTCAATGAGCAGTTCTTC
CDR3 protein: CAIAGSPAVNEQFF

V gene: TRBV20-1
D gene: .
clone size: .
J gene: TRBJ2-4
CDR3 DNA: TGCAGTGCTAAGACTACAGCCAAAAACATTCAGTACTTC
CDR3 protein: CSAKTTAKNIQYF

V gene: TRBV28
D gene: .
clone size: .
J gene: TRBJ2-1
CDR3 DNA: TGTGCCAGCAGTCAAGGGTTCTTTGGGCAGTTCTTC
CDR3 protein: CASSQGFFGQFF

V gene: TRBV9
D gene: .
clone size: once
J gene: TRBJ2-5
CDR3 DNA: TGTGCCAGCAGCGTAGACCAGGACGAGACCCAGTACTTC
CDR3 protein: CASSVDQDETQYF

V gene: TRBV20-1
D gene: .
clone size: .
J gene: TRBJ2-7
CDR3 DNA: TGCAGTGCTAGTGGGTCCTACGAGCAGTACTTC
CDR3 protein: CSASGSYEQYF

V gene: TRBV30
D gene: TRBD1
clone size: .
J gene: TRBJ1-2
CDR3 DNA: TGTGCCGGACCCCGTTCGGGACAGGGATTCTATGGCTACACCTTC
CDR3 protein: CAGPRSGQGFYGYTF

V gene: TRBV28
D gene: .
clone size: .
J gene: TRBJ1-1
CDR3 DNA: TGTGCCAGCAGTATCCCCCGAGGCGGGAACACTGAAGCTTTCTTT
CDR3 protein: CASSIPRGGNTEAFF

V gene: TRBV5-1
D gene: TRBD1
clone size: .
J gene: TRBJ1-1
CDR3 DNA: TGCGCCAGCAGCCAACAGGGACAGTGGGCTGAAGCTTTCTTT
CDR3 protein: CASSQQGQWAEAFF

V gene: TRBV25-1
D gene: .
clone size: .
J gene: TRBJ2-7
CDR3 DNA: TGTGCCAGCAGTGAACCCTTTTCGAGTTACGAGCAGTACTTC
CDR3 protein: CASSEPFSSYEQYF

V gene: TRBV12-3/TRBV12-4
D gene: TRBD1
clone size: .
J gene: TRBJ2-3
CDR3 DNA: TGTGCCAGCAGTTCACTGACAGGGGCCAGCACAGATACGCAGTATTTT
CDR3 protein: CASSSLTGASTDTQYF

V gene: TRBV5-4
D gene: .
clone size: .
J gene: TRBJ2-5
CDR3 DNA: TGTGCCAGCAGCCCAGGCGGGAAACGGGGCCAAGAGACCCAGTACTTC
CDR3 protein: CASSPGGKRGQETQYF

V gene: TRBV29-1
D gene: .
clone size: .
J gene: TRBJ2-5
CDR3 DNA: TGCAGCATTGGTCCCCTGGGTGTTCGTGGTGAGACCCAGTACTTC
CDR3 protein: CSIGPLGVRGETQYF

V gene: TRBV28
D gene: .
clone size: .
J gene: TRBJ2-7
CDR3 DNA: TGTGCCAGCAGCCGGGACTTAACCTACGAGCAGTACTTC
CDR3 protein: CASSRDLTYEQYF

V gene: TRBV7-2
D gene: .
clone size: .
J gene: TRBJ2-2
CDR3 DNA: TGTGCCAGCAGCTTCCAGAGGTACACCGGGGAGCTGTTTTTT
CDR3 protein: CASSFQRYTGELFF

V gene: TRBV27
D gene: .
clone size: .
J gene: TRBJ2-3
CDR3 DNA: TGTGCCAGCAGTTCGAGTAGCACAGATACGCAGTATTTT
CDR3 protein: CASSSSSTDTQYF

V gene: TRBV7-2
D gene: .
clone size: .
J gene: TRBJ1-1
CDR3 DNA: TGTGCCAGCAGCTTAGATTTCGGTGCGGTTGGGAACACTGAAGCTTTCTTT
CDR3 protein: CASSLDFGAVGNTEAFF

V gene: TRBV10-3
D gene: .
clone size: .
J gene: TRBJ1-1
CDR3 DNA: TGTGCCATCAGTGAGTCCACACGGGCTTTCTTT
CDR3 protein: CAISESTRAFF

V gene: TRBV29-1
D gene: .
clone size: .
J gene: TRBJ2-7
CDR3 DNA: TGCAGCGTTGACAAGGGCGGCAAGCAGTACTTC
CDR3 protein: CSVDKGGKQYF

V gene: TRBV29-1
D gene: .
clone size: .
J gene: TRBJ1-2
CDR3 DNA: TGCAGCGTTGCTAACCATCAGGCTCCAGCGGGCTACACCTTC
CDR3 protein: CSVANHQAPAGYTF

V gene: TRBV12-3/TRBV12-4
D gene: TRBD2
clone size: .
J gene: TRBJ2-7
CDR3 DNA: TGTGCCAGCAGTTCCGGGACTAGCGGGACTGCCTACGAGCAGTACTTC
CDR3 protein: CASSSGTSGTAYEQYF

V gene: TRBV6-1
D gene: TRBD1
clone size: .
J gene: TRBJ2-7
CDR3 DNA: TGTGCCAGCACCTCAGGTGGTTGGACAGGGTCGGGTGAGCAGTACTTC
CDR3 protein: CASTSGGWTGSGEQYF

V gene: TRBV20-1
D gene: .
clone size: .
J gene: TRBJ1-2
CDR3 DNA: TGCAGTGCCCCCCCACGGAAAAACGGGGGCTACACCTTC
CDR3 protein: CSAPPRKNGGYTF

V gene: TRBV27
D gene: .
clone size: .
J gene: TRBJ1-2
CDR3 DNA: TGTGCCAGCAGTTTTCTGGAGGGGGGTAGGAGCTACACCTTC
CDR3 protein: CASSFLEGGRSYTF

V gene: TRBV9
D gene: .
clone size: .
J gene: TRBJ2-7
CDR3 DNA: TGTGCCAGCAGCGTAGGGTGGAGGGACGAGCAGTACTTC
CDR3 protein: CASSVGWRDEQYF

V gene: TRBV20-1
D gene: .
clone size: .
J gene: TRBJ1-2
CDR3 DNA: TGCAGTGCCATGATACAGGGTTGGGATGGCTACACCTTC
CDR3 protein: CSAMIQGWDGYTF

V gene: TRBV20-1
D gene: .
clone size: .
J gene: TRBJ1-1
CDR3 DNA: TGCAGTGCTGGAGGGGGGACGGTGAACACTGAAGCTTTCTTT
CDR3 protein: CSAGGGTVNTEAFF

V gene: TRBV28
D gene: .
clone size: .
J gene: TRBJ2-7
CDR3 DNA: TGTGCCAGCAGTGAGGTTAGAGGTGGGCAGTACTTC
CDR3 protein: CASSEVRGGQYF

V gene: TRBV30
D gene: .
clone size: .
J gene: TRBJ2-7
CDR3 DNA: TGTGCCTGGAGTGTGGGGCTTCACGACGAGCAGTACTTC
CDR3 protein: CAWSVGLHDEQYF